This TCR beta chain was obtained from a study of cytomegalovirus exposure and HLA in healthy donors. General study results and limits: In a later analysis, common viral pathogens appeared linked to several of the most significant clusters.

The CDR3 runs to 16 residues. Unmatched junction bases numbered 11, after V lost 4 bases and J lost 7 bases. Germline lookup yields CDR1 LNHDA and CDR2 SQIVND (reference sequence). A word on this clone: What it recognizes is unknown.

In nominal health when sampled, donors likely had unrecorded immune exposures nonetheless. The PCR used 60 Vbeta and 13 Jbeta primers. Measured with immunoSEQ multiplex PCR; TCRdb has only the in-frame clones, and not every one. The sample yields about 130,000 clones, over 70% seen once. The receptor was isolated from a woman in her thirties or forties in good health and CMV-seronegative. Sequencing was carried out using PBMCs. The rearrangement uses TRBV19 and TRBJ2-1; 9 bases are a match to TRBD1. The CDR3 bases are TGTGCCAGTAGTAGATCCGGGACAGGGAAGTGGAATGAGCAGTTCTTC. Its translation: CASSRSGTGKWNEQFF.